This T cell receptor (beta chain) was retrieved from a study of Graves' ophthalmopathy and Graves' hyperthyroidism. Study-wide results and limits: Detection in blood was also observed for most expanded thyroid clonotypes above 0.001 frequency.

Patients in the hyperthyroidism group, adults aged 18 to 65, were newly diagnosed, under 2 months' duration. Ineligible for inclusion were patients with other autoimmune diseases, uncontrolled infections, pregnancy or lactation. Clinical symptoms, serum thyroxine, TRAb, thyroid ultrasound and orbital computed tomography determined diagnosis. This CDR3 is 13 amino acids long. Per germline, CDR1 ENHRY and CDR2 SYGVKD. V trimming: 4 bases; J trimming: 6 bases; junction bases outside the gene matches: 5. Concerning this clonotype: Its specificity is not known.

RNA transcripts were the source from which TCR beta CDR3 regions were amplified. HTBI primers primed a first-round RT-PCR, and a second-round multiplex PCR followed. TCRdb independently ran MiXCR on the multiplex PCR reads; one entry per CDR3 protein. The sample shows over a million distinct CDR3 sequences, 35% to 45% of them seen only once. This receptor was taken from an adult man with Graves' hyperthyroidism. The genes are TRBV10-3 and TRBJ2-7; TRBD1 agrees at 8 bases. Sequenced input: peripheral blood or thyroid tissue (not recorded which). In nucleotides, the CDR3 is TGTGCCATCAGTGGACAGGGGACTCTCGAGCAGTACTTC. Translated: CAISGQGTLEQYF.